Reported below is one T cell receptor (beta chain). Its matching antigen is unknown. The sample belongs to a study of cytomegalovirus exposure and HLA in healthy donors. Study overall: Unique TCRs numbering around 80 million, obtained from HLA-typed donors, made up an early data release.

Germline assignment: CDR1 MNHNS and CDR2 SASEGT. This CDR3 comprises 17 residues. The V and J ends lost 4 bases and 6 bases, in that order; junction bases with no gene match: 18. PCR was performed using 60 Vbeta and 13 Jbeta primers. In the authors' workflow: Unique TCR beta chains totaled around 86 million in a later count, with around 12 million of them shared. Sequencing was performed with immunoSEQ multiplex PCR; in TCRdb, only in-frame clones are kept and a portion is missing. The V and J calls and the clone size are those of that table, but D and trimming were determined from the DNA. The sample lists about 77,000 clones, roughly 78% occurring once. Study-level findings and limits: In the analysis, some V segments, TRBV6-2 and TRBV6-3 included, were excluded as indistinguishable. In an earlier analysis, most TCR beta V segments were productive about 87% or about 30% of the time.

Source material: PBMCs. The V gene is TRBV6-1, the J gene TRBJ2-7; 7 bases agree with TRBD2. This receptor was taken from a man aged 35-49 years in good health and CMV-seronegative. The CDR3 reads CASSVPPGGFPGAEQYF. The CDR3 coding sequence is TGTGCCAGCAGTGTTCCCCCCGGGGGGTTTCCTGGGGCCGAGCAGTACTTC.